Below, 30 T cell receptor beta chains from the same sample are listed, as sequenced in a study of cytomegalovirus exposure and HLA in healthy donors. 60 Vbeta and 13 Jbeta primers were used in PCR. The method was immunoSEQ multiplex PCR; TCRdb's version includes in-frame clones alone and lacks a portion of them. The table shows about 200,000 clones, with roughly 85% occurring only once. The sequencing sample was made of PBMCs. These receptors came from a woman between 45 and 65 years old in good health and CMV-seronegative.

This chain uses TRBV6-5 with TRBJ1-5; D uncertain. CDR1 is MNHEY, CDR2 SVGAGI, per germline. This CDR3 comprises 13 residues. With 8 bases removed from V and 0 bases from J, the gap between germline ends came to 8 bases. CDR3: CASQTHSNQPQHF. CDR3 nucleotides: TGTGCCAGCCAGACACATAGCAATCAGCCCCAGCATTTT.

The V and J genes are TRBV9 and TRBJ2-2, with 10 positions matching TRBD1. The CDR3 has 16 residues. CDR1 is SGDLS, CDR2 YYNGEE, per germline. With 4 bases clipped from V and 0 bases from J, the junction kept 3 bases outside the gene matches. CDR3 bases: TGTGCCAGCAGCCCGGGGACAGGGGCGAACACCGGGGAGCTGTTTTTT. This gives the protein CASSPGTGANTGELFF.

This chain's CDR3 is CASSSRQGGNQPQHF. For the CDR3, the DNA is TGTGCCAGTAGTAGCAGACAGGGAGGAAATCAGCCCCAGCATTTT. This chain joins TRBV19 and TRBJ1-5, with 7 positions matching TRBD1. V shed 4 bases and J 4 bases; nucleotides not matched to a gene: 7. The CDR3 extends over 15 amino acids. Germline V gives CDR1 LNHDA, CDR2 SQIVND (reference sequence).

In its sample, this clone was seen a few times. Other DNA sequences from this sample encode an identical CDR3 as well. The genes are TRBV7-9 and TRBJ1-1; tentatively, D is TRBD1 (5 bases). V lost 3 bases and J 0 bases, leaving 5 bases between the germline ends. CDR3 length equals 13 residues. Germline V CDR1 and CDR2: SEHNR, FQNEAQ (reference sequence). CDR3 protein: CASSLTVNTEAFF. The CDR3 bases are TGTGCCAGCAGCTTGACAGTGAACACTGAAGCTTTCTTT.

On this clone itself: A read error is likely, as this CDR3 ends without the conserved phenylalanine or tryptophan. CDR3 sequence (DNA): TGTGCCAGCAGTTTTTCGAAAGGGGGCCCCACTGAAGCTTTCCTT. Amino acid sequence: CASSFSKGGPTEAFL. The chain links TRBV28 to TRBJ1-1, with TRBD1 matching over 7 bases. V lost 3 bases to trimming and J lost 4 bases; unmatched junction nucleotides: 8. Germline CDR1 is MDHEN and CDR2 is SYDVKM. The CDR3 runs to 15 residues.

The rearrangement joins TRBV29-1 to TRBJ2-7; TRBD1 agrees at 7 bases. Germline trimming cut 7 bases from V and 4 bases from J; bases unmatched to any gene: 13. The germline V gene encodes CDR1 SQVTM and CDR2 ANQGSEA. This CDR3 has 14 residues. The CDR3 DNA is TGCAGCGCGGGATCCGGGACAGTTGCTTACGAGCAGTACTTC. The encoded protein is CSAGSGTVAYEQYF.

V usage is TRBV5-1 and J usage is TRBJ2-2; no reliable D call. Trimming removed 0 bases at V and 6 bases at J, with 9 bases between. The germline V gene encodes CDR1 SGHRS and CDR2 YFSETQ. This CDR3 is built from 14 residues. The chain's CDR3 is CASSLAPGPGELFF. DNA of the CDR3: TGCGCCAGCAGCTTGGCCCCGGGTCCCGGGGAGCTGTTTTTT.

This clone has only a few counts. The chain links TRBV5-1 to TRBJ2-2, with TRBD1 matching 10 bases. With 2 bases clipped from V and 5 bases from J, the junction kept 3 bases outside the gene matches. Germline CDR1 and CDR2: SGHRS and YFSETQ. This CDR3 has 15 residues. The CDR3 protein is CASSFGTGVTGELFF. The CDR3 DNA reads TGCGCCAGCAGCTTCGGGACAGGGGTTACCGGGGAGCTGTTTTTT.

The chain uses TRBV9 and TRBJ2-2, with 7 bases aligning to TRBD2. J gave up 7 bases and V 2 bases, and 5 bases lay outside the gene matches. Per germline, CDR1 SGDLS and CDR2 YYNGEE. This CDR3 spans 14 amino acids. The CDR3 sequence: CASSVRGSVGELFF. Written as DNA, the CDR3 is TGTGCCAGCAGCGTCCGCGGGAGCGTCGGGGAGCTGTTTTTT.

This clone was detected only a few times. The chain uses TRBV28 and TRBJ2-1; 9 bases are a match to TRBD1. This CDR3 region has 16 residues. V trimming: 6 bases; J trimming: 3 bases; junction bases outside the gene matches: 9. Germline lookup yields CDR1 MDHEN and CDR2 SYDVKM. In DNA, the CDR3 is TGTGCCAGCAGCCAGAGCCGGGACAGGGACTACAATGAGCAGTTCTTC. Amino acid sequence: CASSQSRDRDYNEQFF.

The gene calls are TRBV19 and TRBJ2-7, with D possibly TRBD2 on 5 matching bases. The CDR3 is made up of 13 amino acids. V lost 5 bases and J 1 base, leaving 9 bases between the germline ends. Germline V gives CDR1 LNHDA, CDR2 SQIVND (reference sequence). As DNA, the CDR3 is TGTGCCAGTAGTTTGGACTTTTCCTACGAGCAGTACTTC. Translation: CASSLDFSYEQYF.

Comment on this clone: This sample also contains other DNA sequences that code for the same CDR3. The V call is TRBV27, the J call TRBJ2-7, with D possibly TRBD2 on 6 matching bases. Germline V gene data show CDR1 as MNHEY and CDR2 as SMNVEV (reference sequence). The CDR3 has 14 residues. Trimming pared 0 bases from V and 4 bases from J, leaving 10 bases between. CDR3 protein: CASSLSSGGYEQYF. Written as DNA, the CDR3 is TGTGCCAGCAGTTTATCGTCAGGAGGGTACGAGCAGTACTTC.

The chain couples TRBV5-1 to TRBJ2-5; TRBD2 matches at 7 bases. The ends lost 3 bases at V and 0 bases at J; junction bases unmatched: 2. The CDR3 loop spans 14 amino acids. Germline V gene data show CDR1 as SGHRS and CDR2 as YFSETQ. CDR3 in DNA: TGCGCCAGCAGCTCGAGCGGGAACCAAGAGACCCAGTACTTC. Translation: CASSSSGNQETQYF. Full variable domain (rest looked up from reference TRBV5-1 and TRBJ2-5): KAGVTQTPRYLIKTRGQQVTLSCSPISGHRSVSWYQQTPGQGLQFLFEYFSETQRNKGNFPGRFSGRQFSNSRSEMNVSTLELGDSALYLCASSSSGNQETQYFGPGTRLLVL.

The rearrangement uses TRBV29-1 and TRBJ2-7, with TRBD2 as a possible D gene (6 bases). Trimming stripped 0 bases from V and 6 bases from J, with 15 bases between. CDR3 length: 14 residues. Germline V lookup: CDR1 SQVTM, CDR2 ANQGSEA. CDR3 nucleotides: TGCAGCGTTGAAGATGGAGGGGATTCTTCCGAGCAGTACTTC. This sequence encodes CSVEDGGDSSEQYF.

This chain links TRBV2 with TRBJ2-1; 8 bases line up with TRBD1. J gave up 6 bases and V 5 bases, and 12 bases lay outside the gene matches. This CDR3 is built from 16 residues. The germline gives CDR1 SNHLY, CDR2 FYNNEI. The DNA for the CDR3 is TGTGCCAGCAGTCGACGCCGGGACAGGCTTGGCAATGAGCAGTTCTTC. This encodes CASSRRRDRLGNEQFF.

The genes are TRBV7-2 and TRBJ2-4; a possible D gene is TRBD2 (6 bases). CDR1 and CDR2 (germline): SGHTA, FQGNSA. This CDR3 comprises 14 residues. V was trimmed by 7 bases and J by 1 base, leaving 11 bases between them. The CDR3 sequence is CASTSGLAKNIQYF. The CDR3 DNA follows: TGTGCCAGCACCTCGGGACTCGCCAAAAACATTCAGTACTTC.

The CDR3 region has the DNA TGTGCCAGCAGCCAGCGCGGGGGACCTGGAAACACCATATATTTT. Its translation is CASSQRGGPGNTIYF. The chain uses TRBV7-2 and TRBJ1-3; the D gene is possibly TRBD1 (5 bases). Trimming stripped 5 bases from V and 2 bases from J, with 13 bases between. The CDR3 spans 15 residues. In germline, CDR1 is SGHTA, CDR2 FQGNSA.

The chain carries TRBV6-5 and TRBJ2-1; the D gene is possibly TRBD1 (6 bases). Trimming removed 2 bases at V and 9 bases at J, with 11 bases between. The length of the CDR3 is 13 residues. Germline V gives CDR1 MNHEY, CDR2 SVGAGI. As DNA, the CDR3 is TGTGCCAGCAGTTACCAGGGGCGGAGTGAGCAGTTCTTC. It is translated as CASSYQGRSEQFF.

The genes are TRBV5-4 and TRBJ2-7, with TRBD1 as a possible D gene (6 bases). V was pared by 4 bases and J by 3 bases, with 17 bases between. CDR3 length: 15 residues. Germline values: CDR1 SGHNT, CDR2 YYREEE (reference sequence). CDR3 nucleotides: TGTGCCAGCAGCGTCGGGACACCGTCAAACTACGAGCAGTACTTC. The encoded protein is CASSVGTPSNYEQYF.

The J gene is TRBJ1-1, the V gene TRBV29-1; unclear D gene. Looked up from germline, CDR1 is SQVTM and CDR2 is ANQGSEA. V was trimmed by 1 base and J by 1 base, leaving 4 bases between them. This CDR3 is built from 12 residues. The CDR3 DNA is TGCAGCGTTGAAGCAGAGAACACTGAAGCTTTCTTT. It specifies CSVEAENTEAFF.

This rearrangement joins TRBV5-1 to TRBJ1-1; no clear D gene. Germline CDR1 and CDR2: SGHRS and YFSETQ. The ends were cut back, 3 bases at V and 1 base at J, with 16 bases in the middle. The CDR3 consists of 16 residues. This CDR3 reads CASSSSPPQRNTEAFF. The CDR3 nucleotides are TGCGCCAGCAGCTCCTCCCCCCCGCAGCGGAACACTGAAGCTTTCTTT. The full variable domain, with the rest looked up from reference TRBV5-1 and TRBJ1-1, is KAGVTQTPRYLIKTRGQQVTLSCSPISGHRSVSWYQQTPGQGLQFLFEYFSETQRNKGNFPGRFSGRQFSNSRSEMNVSTLELGDSALYLCASSSSPPQRNTEAFFGQGTRLTVV.

The genes are TRBV5-1 and TRBJ2-1, with 10 nucleotides matching TRBD2. Trimming at V came to 0 bases and at J to 7 bases, leaving 4 bases not matched to a gene. The CDR3 is 15 residues long. Germline assignment: CDR1 SGHRS and CDR2 YFSETQ. The CDR3 coding sequence is TGCGCCAGCAGCTTGGACCTAGCGGGAGCTAATGAGCAGTTCTTC. Protein: CASSLDLAGANEQFF.

The J gene is TRBJ2-1, the V gene TRBV5-1; 9 bases are shared with TRBD2. Per the germline V gene, CDR1 is SGHRS and CDR2 is YFSETQ. The CDR3 loop spans 14 amino acids. V lost 0 bases and J lost 12; bases outside the gene matches: 7. The CDR3 bases are TGCGCCAGCAGCTTGGTGGTAGCGGGAGAAGTGCAGTTCTTC. Translating it yields CASSLVVAGEVQFF. The full variable domain, rest sourced from reference TRBV5-1 and TRBJ2-1, is KAGVTQTPRYLIKTRGQQVTLSCSPISGHRSVSWYQQTPGQGLQFLFEYFSETQRNKGNFPGRFSGRQFSNSRSEMNVSTLELGDSALYLCASSLVVAGEVQFFGPGTRLTVL.

The rearrangement joins TRBV5-1 to TRBJ1-2, with D uncertain. This CDR3 comprises 13 residues. Trimming left V 0 bases short and J 6 bases short, with 9 bases between. In germline, CDR1 is SGHRS, CDR2 YFSETQ. This chain's CDR3 is CASSLDAVDGYTF. The CDR3 nucleotides are TGCGCCAGCAGCTTGGATGCGGTGGATGGCTACACCTTC. Complete variable domain (other parts from reference TRBV5-1 and TRBJ1-2): KAGVTQTPRYLIKTRGQQVTLSCSPISGHRSVSWYQQTPGQGLQFLFEYFSETQRNKGNFPGRFSGRQFSNSRSEMNVSTLELGDSALYLCASSLDAVDGYTFGSGTRLTVV.

The V gene is TRBV30, the J gene TRBJ2-7, with 8 bases that match TRBD2. The germline V gene encodes CDR1 GTSNPN and CDR2 SVGIG (reference sequence). The V gene end was trimmed by 5 bases and the J gene end by 3 bases; junction bases not matched to a gene: 6. This CDR3 region has 13 residues. CDR3 bases: TGTGCCTGGGGGGAAAGCGGGAGCTACGAGCAGTACTTC. Translating gives CAWGESGSYEQYF.

The chain joins TRBV7-2 to TRBJ2-3; 8 nucleotides line up with TRBD2. Trimming took 5 bases from V and 2 from J; bases not matched to a gene: 3. CDR1 is SGHTA and CDR2 is FQGNSA in the germline V gene. The CDR3 spans 14 residues. The CDR3 loop reads CASSRGGVTDTQYF. Here the CDR3 DNA reads TGTGCCAGCAGCCGGGGGGGGGTCACAGATACGCAGTATTTT.

The chain recombines TRBV19 with TRBJ1-4, with 8 bases identical to TRBD1. Germline CDR1 reads LNHDA; CDR2 reads SQIVND (reference sequence). V lost 3 bases, J lost 7 bases, and 13 bases stayed unmatched. This CDR3 has 17 amino acids. DNA for the CDR3: TGTGCCAGTAGTATCCCAGGGGGCGCGGAGTTCGGTGAAAAACTGTTTTTT. Amino acid sequence: CASSIPGGAEFGEKLFF.

This chain joins TRBV6-6 and TRBJ1-5; D unclear. Trimming took off 0 bases at V and 3 bases at J, with 9 bases between the two ends. CDR1 MNHNY and CDR2 SVGAGI come from the germline V gene (reference sequence). CDR3 length: 15 residues. The CDR3 DNA follows: TGTGCCAGCAGTTACTCGAGAGGGTTCAATCAGCCCCAGCATTTT. It translates to CASSYSRGFNQPQHF.

The V and J genes are TRBV29-1 and TRBJ2-7, with 9 bases fitting TRBD1. The trim removed 7 bases at V and 4 bases at J, leaving 8 bases unmatched. Germline CDR1 and CDR2: SQVTM and ANQGSEA. This CDR3 region has 13 residues. The CDR3 bases are TGCAGCGCAGTCACAGGGGGCGGTTACGAGCAGTACTTC. This sequence encodes CSAVTGGGYEQYF.

This clone has a single count. The chain employs TRBV15 and TRBJ1-3; TRBD1 is a possible D gene (6 bases). CDR3 size: 18 residues. Germline V gene data show CDR1 as LNHNV and CDR2 as YYDKDF (reference sequence). V was shortened by 0 bases and J by 0 bases, with 15 bases between the two germline ends. CDR3: CATSRDGGGTASGNTIYF. The CDR3, as DNA: TGTGCCACCAGCAGAGATGGGGGGGGCACTGCCTCTGGAAACACCATATATTTT.